Described below is a single T cell receptor beta chain sequence and its context. The assay was immunoSEQ multiplex PCR, and TCRdb's table has in-frame clones only and misses some. Here the sample spans 65,000 to 80,000 clones, over 65% being singletons. The data belong to a study of blood T cell repertoires in COVID-19. Background on the study: Sites across the United States, Italy and Spain contributed samples from acute and convalescent COVID-19.

Germline V gene lookup returns CDR1 MDHEN and CDR2 SYDVKM. The CDR3 is made up of 20 amino acids. V gave up 6 bases and J gave up 0 bases; unmatched junction bases: 16. The chain joins TRBV28 to TRBJ1-6; 8 bases agree with TRBD1. The source material was peripheral blood. This clonotype originated in a human donor in a cohort sampled during active COVID-19. As DNA, the CDR3 is TGTGCCAGCAGACCCCCCCGGACAGGGATTCTTAGCTCCTATAATTCACCCCTCCACTTT. Its translation is CASRPPRTGILSSYNSPLHF.